The clone carrying this T cell receptor (beta chain) has just a few counts. As yet, its antigen is unknown. This sample is drawn from a study of cytomegalovirus exposure and HLA in healthy donors. The V end was cut by 2 bases, the J end by 0 bases, with 11 bases between. Germline-derived CDR1 and CDR2 are SGHNT and YYREEE (reference sequence). The CDR3 is 15 amino acids. Primers for the PCR totalled 60 Vbeta and 13 Jbeta. Only in-frame clones appear in the TCRdb table, and some are missing; sequencing was by immunoSEQ multiplex PCR. This table has 160,000 or so clones, around four fifths appearing once. Study-wide points: In presence/absence analyses, roughly uniform sequencing depth across donors was assumed.

J is TRBJ2-5 and V is TRBV5-4; D possibly corresponds to TRBD1 (5 bases). The clonotype comes from a man aged 18 to 29 in good health and CMV-seropositive. Sequencing used PBMCs. CDR3 in amino acids: CASSFGAAYQETQYF. The CDR3 nucleotides are TGTGCCAGCAGCTTTGGGGCCGCGTACCAAGAGACCCAGTACTTC.